The clone carrying this TCR beta chain occurred many times. Antigen unknown. The data belong to a study of neurological immune-mediated disorders. Study-wide results and limits: A possible signature appeared as one related-CDR3 cluster, in which phylogenetic grouping placed the repertoires of 18 of 34 multiple sclerosis patients.

V trimming: 3 bases; J trimming: 6 bases; junction bases outside the gene matches: 7. Germline V CDR1 and CDR2: DFQATT, SNEGSKA (reference sequence). This CDR3 is built from 13 residues. TCRdb re-derived calls from the 5' RACE reads in MiXCR, one entry per CDR3 protein. The repertoire includes 20,000 to 25,000 distinct CDR3 sequences, roughly 17% of them detected once, and around 7% sits in the top ten. This TCR came from a woman between 18 and 30 years old with multiple sclerosis. The specimen was CD8+ T cells from blood. V and J are TRBV20-1 and TRBJ1-2; TRBD1 agrees at 7 bases. The CDR3 spells CSARGGGANGYTF. CDR3 in DNA: TGCAGTGCTAGGGGAGGGGGCGCAAATGGCTACACCTTC.